The T cell receptor (beta chain) described here comes from a study of cytomegalovirus exposure and HLA in healthy donors. Vbeta (60) and Jbeta (13) primers were used in the PCR. Sequenced by immunoSEQ multiplex PCR; TCRdb stores in-frame clones only, minus some. The top ten hold about 1.6% of the sample, which has 170,000 or so clones, 80% to 85% seen once. This clone was counted only a few times. Its antigen is unidentified. Germline CDR1 reads SEHNR; CDR2 reads FQNEAQ (reference sequence). The CDR3 is 14 residues long. V was cut by 3 bases and J by 4 bases, with 12 bases left in between. Points from the study as a whole: Whilst most TCR sequences proved rare, a subset of public TCRs occurred across many donors.

This rearrangement joins TRBV7-9 to TRBJ1-1; D possibly corresponds to TRBD1 (6 bases). The origin of this receptor is a man aged 45 to 65 in good health and CMV-seronegative. The sequencing sample was made of PBMCs. The CDR3 here is CASSFAGVSTEAFF. The DNA for the CDR3 is TGTGCCAGCAGCTTTGCAGGGGTATCCACTGAAGCTTTCTTT. The full variable domain, completed using reference TRBV7-9 and TRBJ1-1, is DTGVSQNPRHKITKRGQNVTFRCDPISEHNRLYWYRQTLGQGPEFLTYFQNEAQLEKSRLLSDRFSAERPKGSFSTLEIQRTEQGDSAMYLCASSFAGVSTEAFFGQGTRLTVV.